The entry below describes one T cell receptor (beta chain). It lacks a known antigen. A read error may account for a junction end that differs from germline. The cohort consisted of approximately 670 healthy bone marrow donors. At the time of sampling, every cohort member was nominally healthy, though immune exposures that went unrecorded were likely present. The donor tested CMV seronegative, placing the donor among the roughly 400 seronegative members of the cohort. Each donor provided a peripheral blood sample, and peripheral blood mononuclear cells were used for TCR beta sequencing. Genomic DNA was extracted from the blood cell samples with the Qiagen DNeasy Blood Extraction Kit. The entry originates in a study of cytomegalovirus exposure and HLA in healthy donors listed by TCRdb under 2017. Regarding the complete study: An earlier analysis of around 600 of the donors reported roughly 300 Gb of sequence data and some 120 million unique TCR beta sequences from 190 million or so T cells. An early release covering roughly 640 HLA-typed donors comprised 250 to 350 gigabases of sequencing data and roughly 86 million unique TCR sequences. Among the 398 genotyped donors, around 81% belonged to the genetic ancestry cluster associated with self-reported Caucasian donors. The study was designed to test whether signatures of past pathogen exposure could be identified by cataloging public T cell receptors. Using immunosequencing, the study profiled T cell repertoires from approximately 700 subjects and related those repertoires to cytomegalovirus serostatus. Besides the first cohort of approximately 710 subjects, a separate validation cohort made up of roughly 120 different subjects was used. To predict cytomegalovirus infection status, the study combined high-throughput TCR immunosequencing, statistical association of individual TCRs with disease status, and machine learning. A later analysis re-examined previously published TCR beta repertoires from hundreds of donors and added high-resolution HLA genotyping to investigate patterns of TCR occurrence. Rather than using new phenotypic data, the later analysis identified candidate immune exposures from TCR beta sequences and from how often those sequences occurred across donors. An earlier analysis of several hundred of the donors applied high-throughput TCR beta sequencing to assess whether each TCR beta V gene segment acted as functional or pseudogenic. Donor age, sex, ethnicity and CMV serostatus were collected together with the repertoire data. A later genetic analysis took genome-wide SNP genotypes for about 60% of the roughly 670 donors and used that subset as a discovery cohort. Every repertoire in the discovery cohort had been generated on one and the same sequencing platform. Class I and class II HLA loci were covered by the typing at four-digit resolution. Typing coverage varied by locus: about 620-640 donors for A, B, C, DRB1 and DQB1; roughly 520 for DQA1; about 600 for DPA1; approximately 470 for DPB1. A handful of DR-DQ haplotypes were treated as single units for association and clustering because of strong linkage in the cohort. Across roughly 420 genotyped donors of the cohort, an average of approximately 240,000 unique TCR beta nucleotide sequences per donor were sequenced, and roughly 20% of those sequences were non-productive. The full study reports these points: The classifier was reported to diagnose cytomegalovirus status with high specificity and sensitivity in both the original cohort and the validation cohort. A further reported finding was that TCR beta sequences accurately predicted the HLA-A and HLA-B alleles for most subjects in the first cohort. The sequencing pipeline was judged likely to have produced a cluster of highly shared sequence variants as a technical artifact. Linkage disequilibrium might explain the correlated functional status among segregating V segments, but an unknown experimental factor could not be ruled out. V-gene and J-gene trimming of TCR beta chains was associated with a missense DCLRE1C variant in a later genetic analysis, and the association was replicated in an independent cohort. Because the 87-base-pair reads could not distinguish some IMGT-functional V segments, including TRBV6-2 and TRBV6-3, those segments were excluded. Because counts were too low, about 18 rarely observed V segments, including chromosome 9 orphons, were left out of the earlier analysis of approximately 500 of the donors. The only immune exposure information available for the cohort was CMV serostatus. In a later analysis, HLA-associated TCR beta chains showed more clonal expansion and lower generation probabilities than non-associated chains that were equally common. In a later analysis, about 17,000 TCR beta sequences were associated with specific HLA alleles at a false discovery rate of 0.05. The authors suggested that the approach could potentially be generalized to other disease states and immunological phenotypes. HLA typing was unavailable for some donors at each locus, so association tests used only the typed subset. Three of the identified cytomegalovirus-associated TCR beta chains were confirmed in vitro to be specific for cytomegalovirus antigens. In a later analysis, several top co-occurrence clusters were reported to appear linked to parvovirus B19, influenza, CMV and Epstein-Barr virus. Presence/absence analyses assumed roughly uniform sequencing depth across donors, an assumption that may not hold. Across donors, most TCR sequences were observed very rarely, whereas some public TCRs were present in many individuals. A later genetic analysis reported fewer N-insertions in productive TCRs among donors in an Asian-associated ancestry cluster than the roughly 700-donor mean. This cohort had only TCR beta chains sequenced, and the lack of alpha or paired-chain data limited which features could be detected. A later analysis found that most CMV-associated TCR beta chains appeared HLA-restricted, with HLA associations seemingly driven largely by CMV exposure. The study gave a list of 150 to 200 TCR beta chains associated with cytomegalovirus. In a later analysis, TCR association rates were found to vary across HLA loci, with the most associated TCRs seen for DRB1 alleles and the fewest for HLA-C alleles. In an earlier analysis of 587 of the donors, most TCR beta V segments appeared in productive rearrangements about 90% or about 30% of the time, broadly matching IMGT annotations. When HLA alleles, especially DR and DQ, strongly co-occurred, attributing TCR associations to individual alleles was difficult.

Receptor amplification or capture employed the immunoSEQ multiplex PCR assay. A mixture of 60 forward primers for TCR Vbeta segments and 13 reverse primers for TCR Jbeta segments was used in the multiplex PCR. The CDR3 region of rearranged TCR beta genes was amplified from genomic DNA with a multiplex PCR assay. On the Illumina HiSeq System, the amplified TCR beta libraries were sequenced as 87-base-pair reads. The paper's processing steps were these. A later analysis tallied around 87 million unique TCR beta chains across the approximately 670 repertoires, and approximately 9.9 million of those chains were shared by two or more donors. A nearest-neighbor algorithm error-corrected the raw reads and collapsed the reads into unique sequences, merging closely related sequences to remove PCR and sequencing errors. V, D and J gene segments were assigned by aligning CDR3 sequences to IMGT reference sequences. For a sequence to be retained, a match of at least six nucleotides to both a V gene segment and a J gene segment was required. A rearrangement was called productive if the CDR3 had no stop codons and remained in frame with V and J, and every other rearrangement was called non-productive. Following IMGT convention, CDR3 was defined as the stretch from the second conserved V-encoded cysteine to the conserved J-encoded phenylalanine. The earlier analysis of fewer than 700 of the donors excluded sequences that lacked an unambiguous match to a single V gene segment. In an earlier analysis of a few hundred of the donors, V segments were called functional above 56.7% productive rearrangements and were called segregating when the between-donor standard deviation exceeded 5%. To diagnose cytomegalovirus status from the catalog of TCR beta chain sequences, a statistical classification framework was built. In a later analysis, TCR nucleotide sequences were compared against IMGT/GENE-DB human TR gene sequences so that V and J genes could be assigned. In a later analysis, CDR3 sequences and most-parsimonious VDJ recombination scenarios were assigned using the TCRdist pipeline. In a later analysis, each TCR beta chain was defined by its CDR3 amino acid sequence together with its V-gene family, and reads without a unique V-gene family were excluded. A later analysis removed 592 highly shared, low-generation-probability nucleotide sequences to deal with suspected cross-contamination and a sequencing artifact. A later analysis calculated a clonal expansion index for each public chain from normalized within-repertoire ranks of inferred template counts. In a later analysis, generation probabilities were computed using a VDJ recombination model fitted to out-of-frame rearrangements, and the results were checked against IGoR. In a later analysis, hypergeometric tests were used to score TCR-TCR, TCR-HLA and TCR-CMV co-occurrence, with a repertoire-size bias correction applied to TCR pairs. In a later analysis, false discovery rates were estimated by permuting HLA or CMV assignments 20 times. In a later analysis, co-occurring TCRs were grouped with DBSCAN, and TCRdist sequence similarity was added when clustering was performed within HLA-allele-positive subsets. For co-occurrence clustering, repertoires with fewer than 30,000 or more than 120,000 public chains were excluded, along with roughly 5 repertoires with anomalous nucleotide sharing. Imported from immuneACCESS, the table was reduced by TCRdb to in-frame sequences with V and J called. These copies leave out some clones; in studies compared against another copy, an unresolved V gene accounts for under half, and the cause of the remainder is not known. V and J calls and clone size are those listed in that table; D and trimming were worked out from the DNA. This sample has under 80,000 clones in its table, and approximately 71% of those were observed once. The ten largest clonotypes hold 2% to 2.5% of the sample.

CDR1 is given as SGHVS and CDR2 as FQNEAQ, both from the germline V gene. From the cysteine through the phenylalanine, the CDR3 covers 15 amino acids. The entry retains the CDR3 DNA only, 45 bases that are in frame from base 1. The sequenced sample consisted of PBMCs. The rearranged chain carries TRBV7-8 and TRBJ2-5; 11 middle bases align to TRBD2. This sequence was found in a woman between 25 and 40 years old in good health and CMV-seronegative. CDR3 protein: CASSSLAGGGETQHF. The DNA sequence reads TGTGCCAGCAGCTCCCTAGCGGGGGGCGGAGAGACCCAGCACTTC. With the portions outside the CDR3 filled from the reference TRBV7-8 and TRBJ2-5 genes, the complete variable region becomes GAGVSQSPRYKVAKRGQDVALRCDPISGHVSLFWYQQALGQGPEFLTYFQNEAQLDKSGLPSDRFFAERPEGSVSTLKIQRTQQEDSAVYLCASSSLAGGGETQHFGPGTRLLVL.